Below, 17 T cell receptor beta chains from the same sample are listed, as sequenced in a study of blood T cell repertoires in COVID-19. The assay was immunoSEQ multiplex PCR, and TCRdb's table has in-frame clones only and misses some. The sample records about 200,000 clones, about 82% being singletons. Sample: peripheral blood. These receptor sequences come from a man between 60 and 70 years old with COVID-19, enrolled during active disease.

The V gene is TRBV6-2 or TRBV6-3, the J gene TRBJ2-7; D perhaps matches TRBD2 (6 bases). Per the germline V gene, CDR1 is MNHEY and CDR2 is SVGEGT. This CDR3 comprises 14 residues. Trimming stripped 2 bases from V and 6 bases from J, with 14 bases between. This chain's CDR3 is CASSYLREAGEQYF. CDR3 sequence (DNA): TGTGCCAGCAGTTACCTGAGGGAGGCGGGCGAGCAGTACTTC.

The table lists this clone with a count of one. The chain uses TRBV18 and TRBJ1-1; D remains unclear. This CDR3 spans 16 amino acids. Trimming removed 0 bases at V and 0 bases at J, with 11 bases between. Germline V gives CDR1 KGHSH, CDR2 LQKENI. The CDR3 coding sequence is TGTGCCAGCTCACCACCGACCAGACTCATGAACACTGAAGCTTTCTTT. Encoded protein: CASSPPTRLMNTEAFF.

The DNA of the CDR3 is TGTGCCAGCAGGGGGGGAAGATTCACTGAAGCTTTCTTT. Translation: CASRGGRFTEAFF. The chain joins TRBV2 to TRBJ1-1; a weak D match, TRBD1 (5 bases). The CDR3 totals 13 residues. Germline loops: CDR1 SNHLY, CDR2 FYNNEI. V lost 6 bases and J lost 4, with 12 bases in between.

The chain links TRBV14 to TRBJ2-5; a weak D match, TRBD2 (5 bases). The germline gives CDR1 SGHDN, CDR2 FVKESK. The germline V and J ends were trimmed by 0 bases and 4 bases, with 12 bases remaining between them. The CDR3 covers 15 residues. CDR3 loop: CASSQDRVGIETQYF. Written as DNA, the CDR3 is TGTGCCAGCAGCCAAGATAGGGTCGGGATAGAGACCCAGTACTTC.

This clone was observed a handful of times. V gene TRBV19 combines with J gene TRBJ1-1; maybe TRBD1 (5 bases). From germline, CDR1 is LNHDA and CDR2 SQIVND (reference sequence). Trimming pared 6 bases from V and 3 bases from J, leaving 11 bases between. The CDR3 contains 13 residues. The CDR3, as DNA: TGTGCCAGTAGGGCATGGGGGGACACTGAAGCTTTCTTT. Its translation: CASRAWGDTEAFF.

This chain uses TRBV2 with TRBJ2-7; 8 bases map to TRBD2. V lost 5 bases, J lost 2 bases, and 8 bases stayed unmatched. The germline CDR1 and CDR2 sequences are SNHLY and FYNNEI. This CDR3 is built from 15 residues. CDR3 DNA sequence: TGTGCCAGCAGTACAATCGGGGGGGATGCCTACGAGCAGTACTTC. It yields the protein CASSTIGGDAYEQYF. The complete variable domain, with remaining parts taken from reference TRBV2 and TRBJ2-7, reads EPEVTQTPSHQVTQMGQEVILRCVPISNHLYFYWYRQILGQKVEFLVSFYNNEISEKSEIFDDQFSVERPDGSNFTLKIRSTKLEDSAMYFCASSTIGGDAYEQYFGPGTRLTVT.

The chain combines TRBV29-1 with TRBJ2-1; a weak D match, TRBD1 (7 bases). This CDR3 comprises 22 residues. The germline gives CDR1 SQVTM, CDR2 ANQGSEA. The V end was cut by 7 bases, the J end by 0 bases, with 37 bases between. The CDR3 DNA is TGCAGCGCCGCACAACCCGAGGGACAGAGGGCTAGCGATATGAGCTCCTACAATGAGCAGTTCTTC. It yields the protein CSAAQPEGQRASDMSSYNEQFF.

This chain links TRBV19 with TRBJ1-2; TRBD1 matches at 8 bases. V was pared by 7 bases and J by 3 bases, with 4 bases of the junction left unmatched. The CDR3 is 13 amino acids. The germline V gene has CDR1 LNHDA and CDR2 SQIVND (reference sequence). CDR3 in DNA: TGTGCCAGTAAAACGGACAGGGACTATGGCTACACCTTC. Encoded protein: CASKTDRDYGYTF.

The chain couples TRBV30 to TRBJ1-6; D is possibly TRBD1 (6 bases). Germline CDR1 reads GTSNPN; CDR2 reads SVGIG (reference sequence). The CDR3 is made up of 17 amino acids. V was clipped by 1 base and J by 14 bases, with 27 bases between them. The CDR3 nucleotides are TGTGCCTGGAGTGCCGCCCAGGGGACACCGTACATGTGGGCCCTCCACTTT. It encodes CAWSAAQGTPYMWALHF.

This rearrangement joins TRBV6-2 or TRBV6-3 to TRBJ1-3; D might be TRBD1 (6 bases). Germline loops: CDR1 MNHEY, CDR2 SVGEGT. V was trimmed by 4 bases and J by 0 bases, leaving 10 bases between them. CDR3 length: 15 amino acids. Here the CDR3 DNA reads TGTGCCAGCAGTTTTCTACAGGGCTCTGGAAACACCATATATTTT. It encodes CASSFLQGSGNTIYF.

The chain employs TRBV19 and TRBJ1-2; TRBD1 aligns across 7 bases. Germline trimming cut 7 bases from V and 8 bases from J; bases unmatched to any gene: 7. From germline, CDR1 is LNHDA and CDR2 SQIVND (reference sequence). This CDR3 has 12 residues. For the CDR3, the DNA is TGTGCCAGTACCCAAAACAGGGGCGGCTACACCTTC. Translated: CASTQNRGGYTF.

The gene calls are TRBV11-2 and TRBJ1-2; no definite D call. The germline V gene has CDR1 SGHAT and CDR2 FQNNGV. The CDR3 has 13 residues. V lost 4 bases, J lost 4 bases, and 10 bases lay in between. The CDR3, as DNA: TGTGCCAGCAGCTCGGTCCCGCGCTATGGCTACACCTTC. Translation: CASSSVPRYGYTF.

The V call is TRBV19, the J call TRBJ1-5, with 7 bases that match TRBD1. J was trimmed by 2 bases and V by 5 bases; bases with no gene match: 9. This CDR3 contains 16 residues. Germline V lookup: CDR1 LNHDA, CDR2 SQIVND (reference sequence). CDR3 in DNA: TGTGCCAGTAGTCTATCCCACGGGACAGGCAATCAGCCCCAGCATTTT. Amino acids: CASSLSHGTGNQPQHF.

This chain joins TRBV18 and TRBJ1-5; tentatively, D is TRBD1 (5 bases). The V gene lost 3 bases and the J gene lost 6 bases, with 9 bases spanning the gap. CDR3 length: 13 residues. Germline V lookup: CDR1 KGHSH, CDR2 LQKENI. CDR3 DNA: TGTGCCAGCTCACCCGGAGGGGTTCAGCCCCAGCATTTT. Amino acids: CASSPGGVQPQHF.

V usage is TRBV5-4 and J usage is TRBJ2-7; TRBD2 matches 10 bases. The CDR3 runs 14 residues. Germline CDR1 and CDR2: SGHNT and YYREEE (reference sequence). With 2 bases clipped from V and 7 bases from J, the junction kept 6 bases outside the gene matches. The CDR3 DNA reads as TGTGCCAGCAGCTTAGCGGGAGGGCCACAGGAGCAGTACTTC. This encodes CASSLAGGPQEQYF.

CDR3 bases: TGTGCCAGCTCACCTACAGGGGGGCCGGGGACTGAAGCTTTCTTT. It codes for CASSPTGGPGTEAFF. The chain employs TRBV18 and TRBJ1-1, with 8 bases fitting TRBD1. Germline V CDR1 and CDR2: KGHSH, LQKENI. J lost 5 bases, V lost 3 bases, and 8 bases had no gene match. The CDR3 consists of 15 residues.

In this sample, this clone turned up once. In DNA form, the CDR3 reads TGTGCCAGCAGACAGACCACTGAAGCTTTCTTT. This sequence encodes CASRQTTEAFF. The rearrangement links TRBV2 to TRBJ1-1; D is unclear. Trimming removed 6 bases from V and 4 bases from J, with 6 bases in between. CDR3 size: 11 residues. The germline CDR1 and CDR2 sequences are SNHLY and FYNNEI.